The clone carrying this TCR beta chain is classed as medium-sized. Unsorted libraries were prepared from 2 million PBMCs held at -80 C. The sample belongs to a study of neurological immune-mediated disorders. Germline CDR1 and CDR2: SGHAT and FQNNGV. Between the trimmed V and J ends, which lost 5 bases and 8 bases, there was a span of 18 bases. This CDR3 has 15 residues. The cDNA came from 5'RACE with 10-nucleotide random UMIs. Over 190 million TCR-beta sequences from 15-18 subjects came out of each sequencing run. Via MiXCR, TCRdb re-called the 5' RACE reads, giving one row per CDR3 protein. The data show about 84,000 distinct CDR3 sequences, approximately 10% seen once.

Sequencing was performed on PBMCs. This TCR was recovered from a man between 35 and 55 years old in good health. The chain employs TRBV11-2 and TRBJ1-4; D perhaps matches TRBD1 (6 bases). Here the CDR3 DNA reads TGTGCCAGCAGCCCTAGGGGGATAAGAGACGAAAAACTGTTTTTT. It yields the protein CASSPRGIRDEKLFF.